Listed below are T cell receptor beta chains from one sample, sequenced in a study of T cells in narcolepsy. Clones were read by immunoSEQ multiplex PCR, and TCRdb kept only the in-frame ones, dropping some. Altogether tens of thousands of clones are present, just over 60% being singletons, with the ten largest covering 12%. Sequencing input: memory (CD45RA-) CD4+ T cells from blood. Every receptor here comes from a human donor in good health. Both conserved end residues are part of each CDR3. Each record gives: V gene, D gene, J gene, clone size, CDR3 length, CDR3 DNA, CDR3 protein. D genes are given only for firm matches. The listing skips clone size in some rows; elsewhere it reads once, few, many or a size class.

>TRBV5-5|NA|TRBJ2-3|NA|13
TGTGCCAGCAGCTTACAGCCTGGGCCTACGCAGTATTTT
CASSLQPGPTQYF
>TRBV5-1|NA|TRBJ1-1|NA|13
TGCGCCAGCAGCTTGTCGGGGCCTACTGAAGCTTTCTTT
CASSLSGPTEAFF
>TRBV9|NA|TRBJ2-5|NA|15
TGTGCCAGCAGCGTAGCCGGGACGGTGGGCGAGACCCAGTACTTC
CASSVAGTVGETQYF
>TRBV27|NA|TRBJ2-7|NA|13
TGTGCCAGCAGTTCCTTTTTAAACCCCGAGCAGTACTTC
CASSSFLNPEQYF
>TRBV2|NA|TRBJ1-1|NA|13
TGTGCCAGCAGTGACAGGGAGGGCACTGAAGCTTTCTTT
CASSDREGTEAFF
>TRBV5-6|NA|TRBJ2-5|once|15
TGTGCCAGCAGCCCCTGGTCGGGGCTTCGAGAGACCCAGTACTTC
CASSPWSGLRETQYF
>TRBV6-5|TRBD1|TRBJ1-2|NA|12
TGTGCCAGCAGTTACTCAGGGACAGCCTACACCTTC
CASSYSGTAYTF
>TRBV4-3|NA|TRBJ1-2|NA|16
TGCGCCAGCAGCCAAGATCTGGCTGGCGCTAACTATGGCTACACCTTC
CASSQDLAGANYGYTF
>TRBV18|NA|TRBJ2-2|NA|15
TGTGCCAGCTCAATCCGAGCCTCGAACACCGGGGAGCTGTTTTTT
CASSIRASNTGELFF
>TRBV28|NA|TRBJ2-3|NA|15
TGTGCCAGCAGTTTTTTCCTGGGGGGCACAGATACGCAGTATTTT
CASSFFLGGTDTQYF
>TRBV6-1|NA|TRBJ1-1|NA|13
TGTGCCAGCAGTGAATCTTATCTAGGTGAAGCTTTCTTT
CASSESYLGEAFF
>TRBV7-9|NA|TRBJ2-1|once|15
TGTGCCAGCAGCTTAGCGGGACTCTCCTACAATGAGCAGTTCTTC
CASSLAGLSYNEQFF
>TRBV6-1|TRBD2|TRBJ2-1|medium-sized|14
TGTGCCAGCAGGCCTCGAGGCCGGGAGGGCGAGCAGTTCTTC
CASRPRGREGEQFF
>TRBV4-2|NA|TRBJ2-5|NA|15
TGTGCCAGCAGCGCAAGTTGGGCCCCTGAGGAGACCCAGTACTTC
CASSASWAPEETQYF
>TRBV5-1|NA|TRBJ1-5|NA|14
TGCGCCAGCAGCTCCACGGGGCTGGATCAGCCCCAGCATTTT
CASSSTGLDQPQHF
>TRBV5-1|NA|TRBJ2-3|NA|15
TGCGCCAGCAGCTTGCTGTCGGTGGGGACAGATACGCAGTATTTT
CASSLLSVGTDTQYF
>TRBV6-5|NA|TRBJ2-1|NA|15
TGTGCCAGCAGTTACTCGAGGACCCCGTGGAATGAGCAGTTCTTC
CASSYSRTPWNEQFF
>TRBV27|NA|TRBJ1-5|NA|13
TGTGCCAGCAGTGAGAGGACGGATCAGCCCCAGCATTTT
CASSERTDQPQHF
>TRBV5-1|NA|TRBJ2-3|few|15
TGCGCCAGCAGCTTGAATGGTGCAGGGAGAGATACGCAGTATTTT
CASSLNGAGRDTQYF
>TRBV30|NA|TRBJ2-3|few|13
TGTGCCTGGAGCCGAGACTCCACAGATACGCAGTATTTT
CAWSRDSTDTQYF
>TRBV7-9|NA|TRBJ2-1|NA|11
TGTGCCAGCAGACCTATTAATGAGCAGTTCTTC
CASRPINEQFF
>TRBV30|NA|TRBJ1-2|NA|13
TGTGCCTGGAAACTTTTGTTGGGAGATGGCTACACCTTC
CAWKLLLGDGYTF
>TRBV27|NA|TRBJ1-5|NA|15
TGTGCCAGCAGTCCCACCGGGACCCTGGGTCAGCCCCAGCATTTT
CASSPTGTLGQPQHF
>TRBV7-8|NA|TRBJ2-7|NA|13
TGTGCCAGCAGCTTAGTGGCGGGCCGCGAGCAGTACTTC
CASSLVAGREQYF
>TRBV5-1|NA|TRBJ1-1|NA|16
TGCGCCAGCAGCTTGTTTGCTCCTTTGGAAGGCACTGAAGCTTTCTTT
CASSLFAPLEGTEAFF
>TRBV5-1|TRBD1|TRBJ2-3|NA|15
TGCGCCAGCAGCTTGTTGGGACAGGGGACAGATACGCAGTATTTT
CASSLLGQGTDTQYF
>TRBV6-5|TRBD2|TRBJ2-7|once|16
TGTGCCAGCAGTTCAAAGACTAGCGGGGGGCCTGACGAGCAGTACTTC
CASSSKTSGGPDEQYF
>TRBV7-2|NA|TRBJ2-7|few|13
TGTGCCAGCAGCTTAAAGCGGGCCTACGAGCAGTACTTC
CASSLKRAYEQYF
>TRBV5-1|TRBD1|TRBJ1-4|NA|14
TGCGCCAGCAGCTCCACAGGGGGTAATGAAAAACTGTTTTTT
CASSSTGGNEKLFF
>TRBV6-6|NA|TRBJ1-4|NA|14
TGTGCCAGCAGTCCCGACAGACAGAATGAAAAACTGTTTTTT
CASSPDRQNEKLFF
>TRBV19|NA|TRBJ2-2|NA|14
TGTGCCAGTAATAAGTGGGGGACCACCGGGGAGCTGTTTTTT
CASNKWGTTGELFF
>TRBV13|NA|TRBJ2-5|NA|11
TGTGCCAGCAGCAGGGGGGAGACCCAGTACTTC
CASSRGETQYF
>TRBV19|TRBD1|TRBJ2-7|once|15
TGTGCCAGTAGTGCACCATGGACAGGGACGGTTGAGCAGTACTTC
CASSAPWTGTVEQYF
>TRBV7-3|NA|TRBJ2-2|NA|12
TGTGCCAGCAGGGGTGACGTCGGGGAGCTGTTTTTT
CASRGDVGELFF
>TRBV28|NA|TRBJ2-3|NA|17
TGTGCCAGCAGGATTACCCGACGTGCGGTCCGCACAGATACGCAGTATTTT
CASRITRRAVRTDTQYF
>TRBV30|NA|TRBJ2-1|NA|12
TGTGCCGTCCAGGGTTCGCATTCCGAGCAGTTCTTC
CAVQGSHSEQFF
>TRBV6-6|TRBD2|TRBJ2-1|NA|13
TGTGCCAGCGGCGGGGGGGCCAAAAATGAGCAGTTCTTC
CASGGGAKNEQFF
>TRBV7-3|TRBD2|TRBJ2-3|NA|15
TGTGCCAGCAGTACTAGCGGGATAGGAACAGATACGCAGTATTTT
CASSTSGIGTDTQYF
>TRBV5-1|TRBD1|TRBJ1-1|few|16
TGCGCCAGCAGCTTTCAACCGACAGGGCGGGACACTGAAGCTTTCTTT
CASSFQPTGRDTEAFF
>TRBV28|NA|TRBJ2-2|NA|16
TGTGCCAGCAGAGGAGGAGGAGGGAGGCGAACCGGGGAGCTGTTTTTT
CASRGGGGRRTGELFF
>TRBV5-4|NA|TRBJ2-7|few|12
TGTGCCAGCAGCACGGGAGCCGGGGAGCAGTACTTC
CASSTGAGEQYF
>TRBV7-9|TRBD1|TRBJ1-4|few|14
TGTGCCAGCAGCCGAACAGGGGAGGGTGAAAAACTGTTTTTT
CASSRTGEGEKLFF
>TRBV7-3|TRBD1|TRBJ1-1|few|13
TGTGCCAGCAGCTCGGACAGGGCGTCGGAAGCTTTCTTT
CASSSDRASEAFF
>TRBV9|NA|TRBJ1-3|NA|11
TGTGCCAGCAGCGTCGGAAACACCATATATTTT
CASSVGNTIYF
>TRBV10-3|TRBD2|TRBJ2-3|NA|15
TGTGCCATCGGAGATCAGCGGGAGGGAGCAGATACGCAGTATTTT
CAIGDQREGADTQYF
>TRBV19|NA|TRBJ2-1|NA|13
TGTGCCAGTAAGGAGGGCGGTCTTAATGAGCAGTTCTTC
CASKEGGLNEQFF
>TRBV30|NA|TRBJ1-1|NA|13
TGTGCCTGTTCCCAACAGCTGAACACTGAAGCTTTCTTT
CACSQQLNTEAFF
>TRBV16|NA|TRBJ2-3|NA|13
TGTGCCAGCAGCCAAAGGAGCACAGATACGCAGTATTTT
CASSQRSTDTQYF
>TRBV9|NA|TRBJ1-2|once|14
TGTGCCAGCAGCGCGGGGAGTACTAACTATGGCTACACCTTC
CASSAGSTNYGYTF
>TRBV10-3|NA|TRBJ2-7|NA|12
TGTGCCATCGGGTCCTCCTCCTACGAGCAGTACTTC
CAIGSSSYEQYF
>TRBV6-1|TRBD1|TRBJ2-1|NA|15
TGTGCCAGCAGCGCCGGACAGGGACTCTACAATGAGCAGTTCTTC
CASSAGQGLYNEQFF
>TRBV28|NA|TRBJ1-1|few|14
TGTGCCAGCAGGTCCGGGACTGTGAACACTGAAGCTTTCTTT
CASRSGTVNTEAFF
>TRBV15|NA|TRBJ1-5|NA|15
TGTGCCACCAGCAGAGATCGGGGGGACAATCAGCCCCAGCATTTT
CATSRDRGDNQPQHF
>TRBV29-1|NA|TRBJ2-7|NA|15
TGCAGAGTTGACGTAGGGAAGAGGGATTTCAACGAGCAGTACTTC
CRVDVGKRDFNEQYF
>TRBV9|TRBD1|TRBJ1-1|NA|14
TGTGCCAGCAGGTCCCTTTTGGGACAGGGGTCGGCTTTCTTT
CASRSLLGQGSAFF